A selection of T cell receptor beta chains follows, all from one sample in a study of identical twins. MiXCR, run by TCRdb on the 5' RACE reads, gives a single entry per CDR3 protein. The table has hundreds of thousands of distinct CDR3 sequences, around 20% seen once; the top ten hold 4% to 5.5%. These data were also reused for a study on T cells expressing NK-cell markers.

What was sequenced was PBMCs. The receptor source for this set is a woman younger than 35 in good health. Each CDR3 is given with its conserved first and last residue. Each record gives: V gene, J gene, CDR3 protein.

TRBV20-1,TRBJ2-1,CSARTGFNEQFF
TRBV27,TRBJ2-5,CASRKGAGGLQETQYF
TRBV9,TRBJ2-7,CASSVGWDVGEQYF
TRBV20-1,TRBJ2-5,CSARTLAGRPQETQYF
TRBV4-2,TRBJ2-7,CASSQAKTDSYEQYF
TRBV20-1,TRBJ2-1,CSARDQGLSSYNEQFF
TRBV20-1,TRBJ2-1,CSARGVEIGNEQFF
TRBV6-1,TRBJ1-6,CASSPPGQGVSPLHF
TRBV6-5,TRBJ2-3,CASSYSGHSSDTQYF
TRBV20-1,TRBJ1-1,CSAFTGDTEAFF
TRBV29-1,TRBJ1-1,CSASRNRGWVEAFF
TRBV29-1,TRBJ2-1,CSPSWGGSSGNEQFF
TRBV7-2,TRBJ2-1,CASSRSSYNEQFF
TRBV20-1,TRBJ2-7,CSATRTSPYEQYF
TRBV6-5,TRBJ2-7,CASSYTDTYEQYF
TRBV5-1,TRBJ2-1,CASSHGLAGYYNEQFF
TRBV9,TRBJ2-5,CASSRTGTRDETQYF
TRBV18,TRBJ2-1,CASSPGRGYRGISRDEQFF
TRBV10-3,TRBJ2-1,CAISERGGQSYNEQFF
TRBV29-1,TRBJ2-1,CSVAESGYNEQFF
TRBV12-5,TRBJ2-5,CASGLGSAAETQYF
TRBV20-1,TRBJ2-2,CSAFAPNRPGELFF
TRBV6-5,TRBJ2-3,CASSYSTSGRGTDTQYF
TRBV20-1,TRBJ2-1,CSARDWASGSYNEQFF
TRBV19,TRBJ1-2,CASSITSRGYTF
TRBV29-1,TRBJ1-2,CSAITGMEGYTF
TRBV20-1,TRBJ2-7,CSASTSGPWEQYF
TRBV6-6,TRBJ2-7,CATRTGMDYEQYF
TRBV7-9,TRBJ1-1,CASSLSTGYTEAFF
TRBV10-2,TRBJ2-7,CASRTRQGGGTYEQYF
TRBV29-1,TRBJ1-2,CSVDRGVHNGYTF
TRBV12-3/TRBV12-4,TRBJ1-3,CASRRGQRLSHTIYF
TRBV7-9,TRBJ2-6,CASSIGTGAGANVLTF
TRBV2,TRBJ2-4,CASSEGLAPENIQYF
TRBV20-1,TRBJ1-2,CSALREISYGYTF
TRBV29-1,TRBJ2-7,CSGSSSSSYEQYF
TRBV27,TRBJ1-4,CASKGKTTNEKLFF
TRBV12-3/TRBV12-4,TRBJ2-7,CASSESGSYYEQYF
TRBV5-1,TRBJ1-2,CASSLVGADYGYTF
TRBV10-2,TRBJ2-7,CASSGLTGTGYEQYF
TRBV15,TRBJ2-5,CATSRDKRETQYF
TRBV4-3,TRBJ2-7,CASSQETTYEQYF
TRBV7-9,TRBJ1-4,CASSLLVAANEKLFF
TRBV5-5,TRBJ2-3,CASREPTDTQYF
TRBV6-1,TRBJ2-5,CASSRQGVGETQYF
TRBV5-5,TRBJ1-2,CASSLGQGYSYGYTF
TRBV20-1,TRBJ1-1,CSATGARESLNTEAFF
TRBV19,TRBJ1-6,CASSTVGKGITESPLHF
TRBV11-3,TRBJ2-7,CASSLGVLGQYF
TRBV12-3/TRBV12-4,TRBJ2-1,CASSLWAAGGPNEQFF
TRBV12-3/TRBV12-4,TRBJ1-4,CASSRTVHREKLFF
TRBV5-1,TRBJ2-1,CASSFGAVDNEQFF
TRBV9,TRBJ2-1,CASSPRTPRRGYNEQFF
TRBV5-1,TRBJ2-3,CASSLGSSDTQYF
TRBV29-1,TRBJ1-2,CSVGAGGSGYTF
TRBV14,TRBJ2-7,CASSQPGTRSDEQYF
TRBV29-1,TRBJ1-1,CSVIFVTEAFF
TRBV12-3/TRBV12-4,TRBJ2-2,CASSHSRGNGELFF
TRBV20-1,TRBJ2-7,CSVAHGSIDYEQYF
TRBV28,TRBJ2-1,CASSLRGTSGRTQGGNEQFF